Presented here are 22 T cell receptor beta chains from one specimen sequenced in a study of radiotherapy plus CTLA-4 blockade in lung cancer. Data came from immunoSEQ multiplex PCR; TCRdb stores just in-frame clones and leaves some out. The repertoire consists of around 72,000 clones, with around 80% occurring once and the leading ten covering under 9%. Sequences were derived from peripheral blood, sampled from a patient treated with radiotherapy plus ipilimumab. The receptors come from a human donor with non-small cell lung cancer who had a complete response to radiotherapy plus ipilimumab.

This clone was seen only a few times. This rearrangement joins TRBV4-3 to TRBJ1-2, with D possibly TRBD1 on 5 matching bases. V was shortened by 0 bases and J by 3 bases, with 5 bases between the two germline ends. Per germline, CDR1 LGHNA and CDR2 YSLEER. The CDR3 length is 13 residues. The CDR3 bases are TGCGCCAGCAGCCAAGACAGGGACTATGGCTACACCTTC. Translated: CASSQDRDYGYTF.

J is TRBJ1-6 and V is TRBV27; tentative D call: TRBD1 (5 bases). Trimming left V 9 bases short and J 7 bases short, with 16 bases between. The CDR3 length is 14 residues. The V gene's germline CDR1 is MNHEY and CDR2 SMNVEV (reference sequence). In DNA, the CDR3 is TGTGCCAGTTCCTTCGGGGGAGTAAATTCACCCCTCCACTTT. It codes for CASSFGGVNSPLHF.

The chain carries TRBV7-9 and TRBJ1-6; 7 bases agree with TRBD1. The CDR3 totals 18 residues. The germline gives CDR1 SEHNR, CDR2 FQNEAQ (reference sequence). With 4 bases clipped from V and 4 bases from J, the junction kept 13 bases outside the gene matches. The CDR3 coding sequence is TGTGCCAGCAGCTCAAGGGCCGGGACAGTCATTTATAATTCACCCCTCCACTTT. It codes for CASSSRAGTVIYNSPLHF.

This sequence joins TRBV4-1 and TRBJ1-1; D gene unclear. This CDR3 comprises 16 residues. V was pared by 0 bases and J by 2 bases, with 13 bases between. The germline gives CDR1 MGHRA, CDR2 YSYEKL. The CDR3 bases are TGCGCCAGCAGCCAAGATCTGAGGAACATTAACACTGAAGCTTTCTTT. This translates into CASSQDLRNINTEAFF.

This chain's CDR3 is CASSIVGGASTDTQYF. CDR3 DNA sequence: TGTGCCAGTAGTATAGTCGGGGGGGCAAGCACAGATACGCAGTATTTT. This chain uses TRBV19 with TRBJ2-3; 8 nucleotides line up with TRBD2. Germline trimming cut 1 base from V and 0 bases from J; bases unmatched to any gene: 3. Germline V lookup: CDR1 LNHDA, CDR2 SQIVND (reference sequence). The CDR3 is 16 residues long.

This chain's CDR3 is CASRVNLNQPQHF. The CDR3 nucleotides read TGTGCCTCTCGGGTTAATCTCAATCAGCCCCAGCATTTT. The rearrangement uses TRBV6-5 and TRBJ1-5; D is unresolved. The V end was cut by 11 bases, the J end by 3 bases, with 14 bases between. This CDR3 region has 13 residues. Germline-derived CDR1 and CDR2 are MNHEY and SVGAGI.

This chain connects TRBV9 to TRBJ2-6; D call uncertain. Germline V lookup: CDR1 SGDLS, CDR2 YYNGEE. Deletions cut 4 bases from V and 0 bases from J, with 11 bases between. CDR3 length: 16 amino acids. CDR3 bases: TGTGCCAGCAGCTCTCGACGGCTCTCTGGGGCCAACGTCCTGACTTTC. Translation gives CASSSRRLSGANVLTF.

This chain uses TRBV2 with TRBJ2-7; D remains ambiguous. CDR3 length: 12 residues. Germline CDR1 SNHLY, CDR2 FYNNEI. V was pared by 8 bases and J by 2 bases, with 10 bases between. The CDR3 sequence: CASAGDTYEQYF. The CDR3 region has the DNA TGTGCCAGCGCCGGAGACACCTACGAGCAGTACTTC. Full variable domain (rest looked up from reference TRBV2 and TRBJ2-7): EPEVTQTPSHQVTQMGQEVILRCVPISNHLYFYWYRQILGQKVEFLVSFYNNEISEKSEIFDDQFSVERPDGSNFTLKIRSTKLEDSAMYFCASAGDTYEQYFGPGTRLTVT.

This sequence joins TRBV30 and TRBJ1-6; D might be TRBD1 (6 bases). This CDR3 is 15 amino acids long. Trimming took 3 bases from V and 5 from J, leaving 14 bases between them. Germline V lookup: CDR1 GTSNPN, CDR2 SVGIG (reference sequence). The CDR3 protein is CAWSPGVGDNSPLHF. CDR3 coding DNA: TGTGCCTGGAGCCCAGGGGTTGGGGATAATTCACCCCTCCACTTT.

The CDR3 coding sequence is TGTGCCAGTAGCCCCCCGGGGCAGTCTTATAACTATGGCTACACCTTC. Translated, it gives CASSPPGQSYNYGYTF. This chain joins TRBV19 and TRBJ1-2, with D maybe TRBD1 (5 bases). The CDR3 has 16 amino acids. Looked up from germline, CDR1 is LNHDA and CDR2 is SQIVND (reference sequence). V lost 6 bases and J 1 base, leaving 18 bases between the germline ends.

This sequence joins TRBV4-1 and TRBJ2-4; D unclear. The CDR3 length is 14 residues. Germline assignment: CDR1 MGHRA and CDR2 YSYEKL. Trimming removed 1 base at V and 3 bases at J, with 7 bases between. CDR3 sequence: CASSQGPNKNIQYF. The CDR3 DNA follows: TGCGCCAGCAGCCAAGGGCCGAACAAAAACATTCAGTACTTC.

The chain recombines TRBV19 with TRBJ2-5; perhaps TRBD1 as D (5 bases). Germline CDR1 is LNHDA and CDR2 is SQIVND (reference sequence). CDR3 length: 13 residues. Trimming removed 2 bases at V and 2 bases at J, with 6 bases between. In DNA form, the CDR3 reads TGTGCCAGTAGTATAAGACAGCAAGAGACCCAGTACTTC. This codes for CASSIRQQETQYF.

This clone was counted between two and nine times. The V and J genes are TRBV6-6 and TRBJ1-1; D is unresolved. V gave up 6 bases and J gave up 1 base, with 9 bases separating them. The germline V gene has CDR1 MNHNY and CDR2 SVGAGI (reference sequence). The CDR3 runs 13 residues. The CDR3 nucleotides read TGTGCCAGCAGCTTATCCAGGAACACTGAAGCTTTCTTT. Encoded protein: CASSLSRNTEAFF.

The chain combines TRBV4-1 with TRBJ2-1, with D uncertain. Trimming took 1 base from V and 7 from J, leaving 5 bases between them. CDR1 and CDR2 from the germline V gene are MGHRA and YSYEKL. The CDR3 runs to 12 residues. As DNA, the CDR3 is TGCGCCAGCAGCCAAGTGCGGAATGAGCAGTTCTTC. Translating it yields CASSQVRNEQFF.

The chain employs TRBV7-2 and TRBJ2-1; no clear D. The length of the CDR3 is 14 residues. Germline CDR1 SGHTA, CDR2 FQGNSA. Trimming took off 1 base at V and 6 bases at J, with 10 bases between the two ends. The CDR3 DNA reads as TGTGCCAGCAGCTTAGAAATGTCCCGCAATGAGCAGTTCTTC. It encodes CASSLEMSRNEQFF.

The CDR3 sequence: CASSADGYSNQPQHF. The CDR3 nucleotides are TGTGCCAGCAGCGCCGACGGATATAGCAATCAGCCCCAGCATTTT. This chain uses TRBV9 with TRBJ1-5; D remains ambiguous. The CDR3 runs to 15 residues. Trimming took 3 bases from V and 0 from J, leaving 10 bases between them. Per germline, CDR1 SGDLS and CDR2 YYNGEE.

J is TRBJ1-2 and V is TRBV10-3, with a tentative D call TRBD1 (6 bases). CDR1 is ENHRY, CDR2 SYGVKD, per germline. The CDR3 has 15 amino acids. Trimming removed 4 bases from V and 2 bases from J, with 14 bases in between. CDR3 sequence (DNA): TGTGCCATCAGTGCGCACAGGGATCTAAACTATGGCTACACCTTC. Translated: CAISAHRDLNYGYTF.

V is TRBV2 and J is TRBJ2-5; 7 bases line up with TRBD2. Trimming removed 6 bases from V and 1 base from J; junction bases left unmatched: 5. This CDR3 region has 14 residues. CDR1 is SNHLY, CDR2 FYNNEI, per germline. The CDR3 protein is CASRGGLVQETQYF. For the CDR3, the DNA is TGTGCCAGCAGGGGCGGACTAGTCCAAGAGACCCAGTACTTC.

The V call is TRBV5-6, the J call TRBJ1-5; TRBD1 matches at 9 bases. V shed 4 bases, J shed 3 bases, and the junction held 5 bases outside the gene matches. The CDR3 loop spans 15 amino acids. Germline CDR1 is SGHDT and CDR2 is YYEEEE. The CDR3 region is CASSPGQGYNQPQHF. CDR3 nucleotides: TGTGCCAGCAGCCCGGGACAGGGCTACAATCAGCCCCAGCATTTT. Filled out from reference TRBV5-6 and TRBJ1-5, the complete variable domain reads DAGVTQSPTHLIKTRGQQVTLRCSPKSGHDTVSWYQQALGQGPQFIFQYYEEEERQRGNFPDRFSGHQFPNYSSELNVNALLLGDSALYLCASSPGQGYNQPQHFGDGTRLSIL.

In this sample, this clone turned up once. The chain has TRBV29-1 and TRBJ2-1; TRBD2 is a possible D gene (5 bases). The V end was cut by 7 bases, the J end by 6 bases, with 13 bases between. CDR1 and CDR2 (germline): SQVTM, ANQGSEA. CDR3 size: 12 residues. CDR3 DNA: TGCAGCGCCTACGGGGTGAGCAATGAGCAGTTCTTC. Its protein is CSAYGVSNEQFF.

This clone is medium-sized. This chain joins TRBV7-2 and TRBJ2-7, with 7 bases identical to TRBD1. Germline assignment: CDR1 SGHTA and CDR2 FQGNSA. The J segment lost 0 bases and the V segment lost 2 bases, leaving 1 base of the junction unmatched. CDR3 length: 14 amino acids. In nucleotides, the CDR3 is TGTGCCAGCAGCTTACAGGGGGACTCCTACGAGCAGTACTTC. Protein sequence: CASSLQGDSYEQYF.

The CDR3 here is CASSMGHWAPGANVLTF. For the CDR3, the DNA is TGTGCCAGTAGTATGGGGCATTGGGCTCCTGGGGCCAACGTCCTGACTTTC. The chain has TRBV19 and TRBJ2-6; possible D gene TRBD1, 5 bases. The length of the CDR3 is 17 residues. Trimming removed 3 bases at V and 2 bases at J, with 14 bases between. The germline V gene encodes CDR1 LNHDA and CDR2 SQIVND (reference sequence).